This TCR beta chain was recorded in a study of blood T cell repertoires in COVID-19. The Seattle patients, enrolled during active infection, were followed longitudinally. The germline gives CDR1 LGHDT, CDR2 YNNKEL (reference sequence). The V and J ends lost 0 bases and 6 bases, in that order; junction bases with no gene match: 12. This CDR3 spans 18 amino acids. Generated by immunoSEQ multiplex PCR, the TCRdb table keeps only in-frame clones and is missing some. The sample lists about 260,000 clones, more than 85% occurring once. The sample taken for sequencing was peripheral blood. The V call is TRBV3-1 (or the pseudogene TRBV3-2), the J call TRBJ2-1, with TRBD1 matching over 9 bases. The receptor was derived from a person in their late teens or twenties with COVID-19, enrolled during active disease. The CDR3 here is CASSQERVWDRVPNEQFF. CDR3 nucleotide sequence: TGTGCCAGCAGCCAAGAGAGGGTTTGGGACAGGGTTCCCAATGAGCAGTTCTTC.